The 5 T cell receptor beta chains below all came from one sample that was sequenced in a study of OX40 agonist ivuxolimab in advanced cancers. Assay used: immunoSEQ multiplex PCR; TCRdb lists only in-frame clones, some missing. The sample lists 57,000 or so clones; about 93% were seen once. The source material was CD4+ or CD8+ T cells sorted from blood, sampled in a trial of the OX40 agonist ivuxolimab. The receptors come from an adult with an advanced solid tumor such as melanoma, head and neck, liver or kidney cancer.

The chain couples TRBV28 to TRBJ2-3; 9 bases are a match to TRBD1. From germline, CDR1 is MDHEN and CDR2 SYDVKM. The trim removed 5 bases at V and 6 bases at J, leaving 3 bases unmatched. This CDR3 is built from 13 residues. The CDR3 reads CASSPTGGDTQYF. Written as DNA, the CDR3 is TGTGCCAGCAGTCCTACAGGGGGCGATACGCAGTATTTT.

In DNA form, the CDR3 reads TGTGCCACCTTAGCGGGAGTCGGTAATGAGCAGTTCTTC. Translated, it gives CATLAGVGNEQFF. V usage is TRBV5-4 and J usage is TRBJ2-1, with TRBD2 matching over 9 bases. V lost 9 bases to trimming and J lost 7 bases; unmatched junction nucleotides: 8. This CDR3 spans 13 amino acids. Germline V CDR1 and CDR2: SGHNT, YYREEE (reference sequence).

The chain carries TRBV4-1 and TRBJ2-7; no clear D gene. Germline values: CDR1 MGHRA, CDR2 YSYEKL. The V gene lost 0 bases and the J gene lost 1 base, with 7 bases spanning the gap. The CDR3 totals 14 residues. CDR3 sequence reads: CASSQEGASYEQYF. Here the CDR3 DNA reads TGCGCCAGCAGCCAAGAGGGCGCATCCTACGAGCAGTACTTC.

The count of this clone is one. The chain joins TRBV5-8 to TRBJ1-1; 7 bases align to TRBD1. The CDR3 loop spans 15 amino acids. The ends lost 1 base at V and 0 bases at J; junction bases unmatched: 3. Germline CDR1 is SGHTS and CDR2 is YDEGEE. This chain's CDR3 is CASSLRQGLNTEAFF. CDR3 DNA: TGTGCCAGCAGCTTGAGACAGGGCTTGAACACTGAAGCTTTCTTT.

J is TRBJ2-2 and V is TRBV4-3; 7 bases agree with TRBD1. V shed 3 bases, J shed 8 bases, and the junction held 18 bases outside the gene matches. This CDR3 has 18 amino acids. CDR1 is LGHNA, CDR2 YSLEER, per germline. The CDR3 DNA sequence: TGCGCCAGCAGCCAGGTTCTTATGACAGGGCCTAGGCCAGGGGAGCTGTTTTTT. As protein: CASSQVLMTGPRPGELFF.